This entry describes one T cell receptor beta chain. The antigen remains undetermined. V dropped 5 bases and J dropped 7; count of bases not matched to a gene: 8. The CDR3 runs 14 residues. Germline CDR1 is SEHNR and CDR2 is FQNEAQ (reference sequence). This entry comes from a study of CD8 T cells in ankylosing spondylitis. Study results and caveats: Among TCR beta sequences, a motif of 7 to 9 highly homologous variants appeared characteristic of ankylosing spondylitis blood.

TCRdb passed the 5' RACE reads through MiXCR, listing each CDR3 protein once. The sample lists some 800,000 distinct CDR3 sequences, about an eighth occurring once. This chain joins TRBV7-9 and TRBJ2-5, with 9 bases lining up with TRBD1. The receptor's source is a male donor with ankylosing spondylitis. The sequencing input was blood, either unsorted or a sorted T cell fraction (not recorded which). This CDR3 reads CASSQTGGERTQYF. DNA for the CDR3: TGTGCCAGCAGCCAAACAGGGGGCGAGAGGACCCAGTACTTC.